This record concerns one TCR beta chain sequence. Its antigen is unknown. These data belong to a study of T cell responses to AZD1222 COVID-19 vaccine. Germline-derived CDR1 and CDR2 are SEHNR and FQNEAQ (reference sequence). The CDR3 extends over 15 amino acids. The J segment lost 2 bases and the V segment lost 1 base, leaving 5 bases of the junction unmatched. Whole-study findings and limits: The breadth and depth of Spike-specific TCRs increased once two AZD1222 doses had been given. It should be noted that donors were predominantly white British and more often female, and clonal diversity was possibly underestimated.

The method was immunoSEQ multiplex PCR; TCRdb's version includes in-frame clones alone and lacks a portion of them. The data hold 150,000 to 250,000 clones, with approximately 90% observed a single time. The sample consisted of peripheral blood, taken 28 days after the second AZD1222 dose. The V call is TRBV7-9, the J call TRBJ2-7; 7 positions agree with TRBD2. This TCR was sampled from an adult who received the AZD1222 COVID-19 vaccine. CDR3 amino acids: CASSLGSSGTYEQYF. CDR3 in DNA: TGTGCCAGCAGCTTAGGGTCTAGCGGAACCTACGAGCAGTACTTC.